These T cell receptor beta chains were read from a single sample in a study of T cells after yellow fever vaccination. TCRdb reprocessed the 5' RACE reads via MiXCR and lists one record per CDR3 protein. The sample has just under 600,000 distinct CDR3 sequences, approximately 13% seen once; the top ten hold over 12%. The material was PBMCs, obtained on the day of the yellow fever booster vaccination. Receptors were obtained from a man aged 30 to 39 who received the YFV17D yellow fever vaccine. The CDR3 runs from the conserved cysteine through the conserved F or W. Each record gives: CDR3 protein, CDR3 DNA, D gene, J gene, clone size, V gene. A D gene is named only where the DNA matches it firmly. Expanded clones get a size class; other rows say once, few or many, or leave the size out.

CDR3 protein: CAYEREAEFF
CDR3 DNA: TGTGCCTACGAGCGGGAGGCGGAGTTCTTC
D gene: TRBD2
J gene: TRBJ2-1
clone size: -
V gene: TRBV30

CDR3 protein: CAAAAGVNEQFF
CDR3 DNA: TGTGCCGCCGCAGCGGGAGTTAATGAGCAGTTCTTC
D gene: TRBD2
J gene: TRBJ2-1
clone size: -
V gene: TRBV7-9

CDR3 protein: CASSSLVAGIYEQYF
CDR3 DNA: TGTGCCAGCAGCTCGTTGGTGGCTGGGATCTACGAGCAGTACTTC
D gene: -
J gene: TRBJ2-7
clone size: few
V gene: TRBV7-9

CDR3 protein: CASRIIGAGELFF
CDR3 DNA: TGTGCCAGTAGAATAATCGGGGCCGGGGAGCTGTTTTTT
D gene: -
J gene: TRBJ2-2
clone size: few
V gene: TRBV19

CDR3 protein: CASSLDRAGYGYTF
CDR3 DNA: TGTGCCAGCAGCTTAGATCGGGCAGGGTATGGCTACACCTTC
D gene: -
J gene: TRBJ1-2
clone size: few
V gene: TRBV11-2

CDR3 protein: CASSQDRGQSNEQFF
CDR3 DNA: TGTGCCAGCAGCCAAGACAGGGGGCAAAGCAATGAGCAGTTCTTC
D gene: TRBD1
J gene: TRBJ2-1
clone size: -
V gene: TRBV3-1

CDR3 protein: CASSLTAGGKNIQYF
CDR3 DNA: TGTGCCAGCAGCTTGACAGCCGGGGGCAAAAACATTCAGTACTTC
D gene: -
J gene: TRBJ2-4
clone size: few
V gene: TRBV5-4

CDR3 protein: CASSFTRKYTDTQYF
CDR3 DNA: TGTGCCAGCAGTTTTACCCGGAAGTACACAGATACGCAGTATTTT
D gene: -
J gene: TRBJ2-3
clone size: few
V gene: TRBV27

CDR3 protein: CASTDSGTGAYEQYF
CDR3 DNA: TGTGCCAGCACCGACTCCGGGACAGGGGCCTACGAGCAGTACTTC
D gene: TRBD1
J gene: TRBJ2-7
clone size: -
V gene: TRBV6-2/TRBV6-3

CDR3 protein: CASSPRLVEVNNEQFF
CDR3 DNA: TGTGCCAGCAGTCCTCGACTAGTTGAAGTGAACAATGAGCAGTTCTTC
D gene: -
J gene: TRBJ2-1
clone size: few
V gene: TRBV27

CDR3 protein: CASSLKKDLSGANVLTF
CDR3 DNA: TGTGCCAGCAGCTTAAAGAAGGACCTCTCTGGGGCCAACGTCCTGACTTTC
D gene: -
J gene: TRBJ2-6
clone size: few
V gene: TRBV7-9

CDR3 protein: CAWSGTYNEQFF
CDR3 DNA: TGTGCCTGGAGTGGCACATACAATGAGCAGTTCTTC
D gene: -
J gene: TRBJ2-1
clone size: -
V gene: TRBV30

CDR3 protein: CASSLGGTGGSDEQFF
CDR3 DNA: TGTGCCAGCAGTTTAGGCGGGACAGGGGGGAGCGATGAGCAGTTCTTC
D gene: TRBD1
J gene: TRBJ2-1
clone size: -
V gene: TRBV12-3/TRBV12-4

CDR3 protein: CSVEDQLAGHYNEQFF
CDR3 DNA: TGCAGCGTTGAAGATCAGCTAGCGGGACACTACAATGAGCAGTTCTTC
D gene: TRBD2
J gene: TRBJ2-1
clone size: few
V gene: TRBV29-1

CDR3 protein: CASSFGTGGYGYTF
CDR3 DNA: TGTGCCAGCAGCTTCGGGACAGGGGGCTATGGCTACACCTTC
D gene: TRBD1
J gene: TRBJ1-2
clone size: -
V gene: TRBV7-8

CDR3 protein: CASSLVVGGSSYEQYF
CDR3 DNA: TGTGCCAGCAGCTTAGTGGTAGGGGGGTCCTCCTACGAGCAGTACTTC
D gene: -
J gene: TRBJ2-7
clone size: few
V gene: TRBV7-9

CDR3 protein: CSAPSGLAGRYEQYF
CDR3 DNA: TGCAGTGCTCCCTCCGGACTAGCGGGAAGGTACGAGCAGTACTTC
D gene: TRBD2
J gene: TRBJ2-7
clone size: few
V gene: TRBV20-1

CDR3 protein: CASSPLGGSTNEQFF
CDR3 DNA: TGCGCCAGCAGCCCACTGGGCGGGAGCACAAATGAGCAGTTCTTC
D gene: TRBD2
J gene: TRBJ2-1
clone size: few
V gene: TRBV5-1

CDR3 protein: CASSLVNQNTEAFF
CDR3 DNA: TGTGCCAGCTCTTTGGTTAATCAAAACACTGAAGCTTTCTTT
D gene: -
J gene: TRBJ1-1
clone size: -
V gene: TRBV6-5

CDR3 protein: CSARSGGNTGELFF
CDR3 DNA: TGCAGTGCGAGATCGGGAGGGAACACCGGGGAGCTGTTTTTT
D gene: TRBD2
J gene: TRBJ2-2
clone size: few
V gene: TRBV20-1

CDR3 protein: CASSDLRRTETQYF
CDR3 DNA: TGTGCCAGCAGTGACCTGAGGCGTACAGAGACCCAGTACTTC
D gene: -
J gene: TRBJ2-5
clone size: -
V gene: TRBV6-1

CDR3 protein: CSAVDRNQETQYF
CDR3 DNA: TGCAGTGCAGTGGACAGGAACCAAGAGACCCAGTACTTC
D gene: TRBD1
J gene: TRBJ2-5
clone size: -
V gene: TRBV20-1

CDR3 protein: CASSQWGTGETQYF
CDR3 DNA: TGTGCCAGCAGCCAGTGGGGGACAGGAGAGACCCAGTACTTC
D gene: TRBD1
J gene: TRBJ2-5
clone size: -
V gene: TRBV7-9

CDR3 protein: CASSWKGAPGTGELFF
CDR3 DNA: TGTGCCAGCAGCTGGAAGGGGGCCCCCGGTACCGGGGAGCTGTTTTTT
D gene: TRBD1
J gene: TRBJ2-2
clone size: -
V gene: TRBV6-1

CDR3 protein: CASSKWQEETQYF
CDR3 DNA: TGCGCCAGCAGCAAGTGGCAGGAAGAGACCCAGTACTTC
D gene: -
J gene: TRBJ2-5
clone size: -
V gene: TRBV4-3

CDR3 protein: CSARDDRPTSAQYF
CDR3 DNA: TGCAGTGCTAGAGACGACAGGCCCACCTCGGCCCAGTACTTC
D gene: -
J gene: TRBJ2-5
clone size: -
V gene: TRBV20-1

CDR3 protein: CASSPTGSHTDTQYF
CDR3 DNA: TGTGCCAGCAGCCCGACCGGGTCGCACACAGATACGCAGTATTTT
D gene: -
J gene: TRBJ2-3
clone size: many
V gene: TRBV7-2

CDR3 protein: CASSLSRGGETQYF
CDR3 DNA: TGTGCCAGCAGCTTAAGCAGGGGAGGGGAGACCCAGTACTTC
D gene: -
J gene: TRBJ2-5
clone size: -
V gene: TRBV7-7

CDR3 protein: CATRSQDRGYEQYF
CDR3 DNA: TGTGCCACCAGGAGCCAAGACAGGGGCTACGAGCAGTACTTC
D gene: TRBD1
J gene: TRBJ2-7
clone size: -
V gene: TRBV15

CDR3 protein: CASSLAINQPQHF
CDR3 DNA: TGCGCCAGCAGCTTGGCCATAAATCAGCCCCAGCATTTT
D gene: -
J gene: TRBJ1-5
clone size: -
V gene: TRBV5-1

CDR3 protein: CAWSVGRRNEKLFF
CDR3 DNA: TGTGCCTGGAGTGTGGGCAGGAGAAATGAAAAACTGTTTTTT
D gene: -
J gene: TRBJ1-4
clone size: -
V gene: TRBV30

CDR3 protein: CSARDPRGNTEAFF
CDR3 DNA: TGCAGTGCTAGAGATCCCAGGGGCAACACTGAAGCTTTCTTT
D gene: -
J gene: TRBJ1-1
clone size: -
V gene: TRBV20-1

CDR3 protein: CATSEAGTKDDTQYF
CDR3 DNA: TGTGCCACCAGTGAGGCCGGGACCAAGGACGATACGCAGTATTTT
D gene: -
J gene: TRBJ2-3
clone size: few
V gene: TRBV24-1

CDR3 protein: CAWGYGANVLTF
CDR3 DNA: TGTGCCTGGGGCTATGGGGCCAACGTCCTGACTTTC
D gene: -
J gene: TRBJ2-6
clone size: -
V gene: TRBV30

CDR3 protein: CSAQNPGTGLSSYNEQFF
CDR3 DNA: TGCAGTGCCCAAAACCCCGGGACAGGGTTGAGCTCCTACAATGAGCAGTTCTTC
D gene: TRBD1
J gene: TRBJ2-1
clone size: few
V gene: TRBV20-1

CDR3 protein: CSGGGLPQETQYF
CDR3 DNA: TGCAGCGGTGGGGGGCTCCCCCAAGAGACCCAGTACTTC
D gene: -
J gene: TRBJ2-5
clone size: -
V gene: TRBV20-1

CDR3 protein: CSVEGTATNTGELFF
CDR3 DNA: TGCAGCGTGGAAGGGACTGCCACGAACACCGGGGAGCTGTTTTTT
D gene: -
J gene: TRBJ2-2
clone size: -
V gene: TRBV29-1

CDR3 protein: CASSRGASEGVAQYF
CDR3 DNA: TGTGCCAGCAGCCGGGGCGCTAGCGAAGGTGTGGCCCAGTACTTC
D gene: -
J gene: TRBJ2-5
clone size: few
V gene: TRBV7-2

CDR3 protein: CSAGGGLNRANIQYF
CDR3 DNA: TGCAGTGCGGGAGGGGGCCTAAATCGGGCGAACATTCAGTACTTC
D gene: -
J gene: TRBJ2-4
clone size: -
V gene: TRBV20-1

CDR3 protein: CASSLGLRGLHQSKNIQYF
CDR3 DNA: TGTGCCAGCAGTTTAGGACTCCGAGGACTACACCAAAGCAAAAACATTCAGTACTTC
D gene: -
J gene: TRBJ2-4
clone size: few
V gene: TRBV12-3/TRBV12-4

CDR3 protein: CASSRRQRTYNEQFF
CDR3 DNA: TGTGCCAGCAGTCGCCGACAGAGGACATACAATGAGCAGTTCTTC
D gene: -
J gene: TRBJ2-1
clone size: -
V gene: TRBV6-1

CDR3 protein: CASSPGRGSGFKNIQYF
CDR3 DNA: TGTGCCAGCAGTCCCGGACGGGGCAGTGGGTTCAAAAACATTCAGTACTTC
D gene: -
J gene: TRBJ2-4
clone size: few
V gene: TRBV6-2/TRBV6-3

CDR3 protein: CASRLYIGTNSPLHF
CDR3 DNA: TGTGCCAGCAGACTTTACATAGGCACTAATTCACCCCTCCACTTT
D gene: -
J gene: TRBJ1-6
clone size: -
V gene: TRBV7-2

CDR3 protein: CASQGGVSYEQYF
CDR3 DNA: TGTGCCAGTCAGGGGGGGGTGTCCTACGAGCAGTACTTC
D gene: -
J gene: TRBJ2-7
clone size: -
V gene: TRBV27

CDR3 protein: CASGNQPQHF
CDR3 DNA: TGTGCCAGCGGCAATCAGCCCCAGCATTTT
D gene: -
J gene: TRBJ1-5
clone size: few
V gene: TRBV7-2

CDR3 protein: CASSFGLAGSDEQFF
CDR3 DNA: TGTGCCAGCAGTTTTGGACTAGCGGGAAGCGATGAGCAGTTCTTC
D gene: TRBD2
J gene: TRBJ2-1
clone size: -
V gene: TRBV12-3/TRBV12-4

CDR3 protein: CASSYQGGGNLYGYTF
CDR3 DNA: TGTGCCAGCAGTTACCAGGGAGGTGGTAATCTCTATGGCTACACCTTC
D gene: -
J gene: TRBJ1-2
clone size: -
V gene: TRBV6-5